Below are 18 T cell receptor beta chains sequenced from a single sample in a study of blood T cell repertoires in COVID-19. Here immunoSEQ multiplex PCR was the method, and the copy in TCRdb shows in-frame clones only, minus some. The table includes roughly 250,000 clones, 75% to 95% detected once. Sequences were obtained from PBMCs or T cells enriched from blood (not recorded which). These receptors all stem from a woman aged 18-30 years who had recovered from COVID-19.

The gene calls are TRBV19 and TRBJ2-2, with 8 bases fitting TRBD1. V shed 0 bases, J shed 5 bases, and the junction held 2 bases outside the gene matches. The CDR3 totals 15 residues. CDR1 LNHDA and CDR2 SQIVND come from the germline V gene (reference sequence). CDR3 sequence (DNA): TGTGCCAGTAGTATAGATGGGACAGGAACCGGGGAGCTGTTTTTT. Its translation is CASSIDGTGTGELFF.

This chain connects TRBV5-6 to TRBJ2-7, with D hard to call. Germline CDR1 reads SGHDT; CDR2 reads YYEEEE. V was cut by 1 base and J by 5 bases, with 10 bases left in between. CDR3 length: 13 residues. CDR3 coding DNA: TGTGCCAGCAGCTTGATCCGGGTCCACGAGCAGTACTTC. Translating it yields CASSLIRVHEQYF.

The genes are TRBV15 and TRBJ1-2; TRBD1 might be the D (6 bases). V lost 0 bases to trimming and J lost 9 bases, with 17 bases between them. Per germline, CDR1 LNHNV and CDR2 YYDKDF (reference sequence). There are 15 residues in the CDR3. CDR3 nucleotide sequence: TGTGCCACCAGCAGAGATCGGGGGGGCGCGAATCGCTACACCTTC. Amino acids: CATSRDRGGANRYTF. Full variable domain (rest looked up from reference TRBV15 and TRBJ1-2): DAMVIQNPRYQVTQFGKPVTLSCSQTLNHNVMYWYQQKSSQAPKLLFHYYDKDFNNEADTPDNFQSRRPNTSFCFLDIRSPGLGDTAMYLCATSRDRGGANRYTFGSGTRLTVV.

V gene TRBV7-9 combines with J gene TRBJ2-7; 8 bases match TRBD2. V trimming: 5 bases; J trimming: 4 bases; junction bases outside the gene matches: 13. Germline V lookup: CDR1 SEHNR, CDR2 FQNEAQ (reference sequence). The CDR3 extends over 16 amino acids. This CDR3 reads CASSPREGGVFYEQYF. As DNA, the CDR3 is TGTGCCAGCAGCCCACGGGAGGGGGGGGTTTTTTACGAGCAGTACTTC.

This chain uses TRBV4-2 with TRBJ2-7; TRBD2 matches at 9 bases. The CDR3 contains 15 residues. Unmatched junction bases numbered 5, after V lost 4 bases and J lost 1 base. Germline CDR1 is LGHNA and CDR2 is YNFKEQ. The CDR3 DNA is TGTGCCAGCAGCCCTTTAGCGGGAGCGTCCTACGAGCAGTACTTC. Protein: CASSPLAGASYEQYF.

The V call is TRBV12-5, the J call TRBJ1-4; D is uncertain. Germline V gives CDR1 LGHNT, CDR2 FRNRAP. This CDR3 is built from 13 residues. V lost 2 bases and J lost 8, with 9 bases in between. This CDR3 is CASGLSGGEKLFF. The CDR3 DNA sequence: TGTGCTAGTGGTTTGTCAGGTGGCGAAAAACTGTTTTTT.

V is TRBV5-4 and J is TRBJ2-3, with D unresolved. Germline-derived CDR1 and CDR2 are SGHNT and YYREEE (reference sequence). There are 15 residues in the CDR3. With 2 bases removed from V and 4 bases from J, the gap between germline ends came to 14 bases. CDR3 protein: CASSFYSSEADTQYF. In DNA form, the CDR3 reads TGTGCCAGCAGCTTTTATAGTTCTGAGGCAGATACGCAGTATTTT.

V is TRBV5-1 and J is TRBJ2-7, with D perhaps TRBD1 (7 bases). V lost 3 bases and J 5 bases, leaving 21 bases between the germline ends. The CDR3 totals 16 residues. In germline, CDR1 is SGHRS, CDR2 YFSETQ. The CDR3 reads CASSSSRGDPYHEQYF. CDR3 DNA: TGCGCCAGCAGCTCAAGCAGGGGGGACCCGTACCACGAGCAGTACTTC.

The sample holds one count of this clone. This chain uses TRBV5-6 with TRBJ1-2; 8 bases are a match to TRBD1. There are 16 residues in the CDR3. With V trimmed by 1 base and J by 8 bases, 13 bases remained unmatched. Per the germline V gene, CDR1 is SGHDT and CDR2 is YYEEEE. DNA for the CDR3: TGTGCCAGCAGCTTGCCGCGGGACAGGAATTTCCAGGGCTACACCTTC. The encoded protein is CASSLPRDRNFQGYTF.

V and J are TRBV27 and TRBJ1-5; D is unresolved. This CDR3 contains 10 residues. Germline V gene data show CDR1 as MNHEY and CDR2 as SMNVEV (reference sequence). CDR3 coding DNA: TGTGTATATAGCAATCAGCCCCAGCATTTT. Its protein is CVYSNQPQHF.

J is TRBJ2-7 and V is TRBV5-1; D not certain. The CDR3 is 14 amino acids. Germline CDR1 reads SGHRS; CDR2 reads YFSETQ. V was trimmed by 1 base and J by 2 bases, leaving 10 bases between them. The CDR3: CASSLFGETYEQYF. Here the CDR3 DNA reads TGCGCCAGCAGCTTGTTTGGAGAAACCTACGAGCAGTACTTC.

The chain joins TRBV10-3 to TRBJ1-2; 7 bases align to TRBD1. V shed 5 bases, J shed 3 bases, and the junction held 6 bases outside the gene matches. Looked up from germline, CDR1 is ENHRY and CDR2 is SYGVKD. This CDR3 contains 14 residues. The chain's CDR3 is CAISSTGADYGYTF. The DNA for the CDR3 is TGTGCCATCAGTTCCACAGGGGCGGACTATGGCTACACCTTC.

The chain links TRBV2 to TRBJ1-2; 8 bases are a match to TRBD1. The CDR3 loop spans 19 amino acids. CDR1 is SNHLY, CDR2 FYNNEI, per germline. The trim removed 4 bases at V and 5 bases at J, leaving 21 bases unmatched. CDR3 sequence (DNA): TGTGCCAGCAGTGGCCTATTTGTTAGACAGGGGAGGGAGTATTATGGCTACACCTTC. Amino acid sequence: CASSGLFVRQGREYYGYTF.

V usage is TRBV14 and J usage is TRBJ2-1; 8 positions agree with TRBD2. Germline V CDR1 and CDR2: SGHDN, FVKESK. There are 17 residues in the CDR3. V trimming: 1 base; J trimming: 4 bases; junction bases outside the gene matches: 9. The CDR3 nucleotides read TGTGCCAGCAGCCAAGGTAGAGCGGGAGTGGGTTACAATGAGCAGTTCTTC. Its translation is CASSQGRAGVGYNEQFF.

The chain joins TRBV4-1 to TRBJ1-5, with D unresolved. CDR3 length equals 14 residues. V lost 1 base to trimming and J lost 5 bases, with 9 bases between them. Germline loops: CDR1 MGHRA, CDR2 YSYEKL. DNA of the CDR3: TGCGCCAGCAGCCAAGTTCGGGGTGATCAGCCCCAGCATTTT. This codes for CASSQVRGDQPQHF.

The CDR3 spells CASSEARQTGYTF. The CDR3 coding sequence is TGTGCCAGCAGTGAAGCCCGACAGACGGGCTACACCTTC. V and J are TRBV2 and TRBJ1-2; D is possibly TRBD1 (5 bases). This CDR3 contains 13 residues. Germline V lookup: CDR1 SNHLY, CDR2 FYNNEI. V was pared by 0 bases and J by 8 bases, with 10 bases between.

The genes are TRBV18 and TRBJ2-5, with unresolved D. The CDR3 loop spans 13 amino acids. V lost 5 bases and J 5 bases, leaving 12 bases between the germline ends. Germline assignment: CDR1 KGHSH and CDR2 LQKENI. CDR3 region: CASSGWVGETQYF. CDR3 in DNA: TGTGCCAGCTCAGGGTGGGTCGGGGAGACCCAGTACTTC.

The J gene is TRBJ1-2, the V gene TRBV9; 9 positions match TRBD1. The CDR3 totals 18 residues. Trimming at V came to 3 bases and at J to 1 base, leaving 13 bases not matched to a gene. CDR1 SGDLS and CDR2 YYNGEE come from the germline V gene. CDR3 in DNA: TGTGCCAGCAGCGGGGGGGGACAGGGAGTCCCTTTTAACTATGGCTACACCTTC. Amino acids: CASSGGGQGVPFNYGYTF.